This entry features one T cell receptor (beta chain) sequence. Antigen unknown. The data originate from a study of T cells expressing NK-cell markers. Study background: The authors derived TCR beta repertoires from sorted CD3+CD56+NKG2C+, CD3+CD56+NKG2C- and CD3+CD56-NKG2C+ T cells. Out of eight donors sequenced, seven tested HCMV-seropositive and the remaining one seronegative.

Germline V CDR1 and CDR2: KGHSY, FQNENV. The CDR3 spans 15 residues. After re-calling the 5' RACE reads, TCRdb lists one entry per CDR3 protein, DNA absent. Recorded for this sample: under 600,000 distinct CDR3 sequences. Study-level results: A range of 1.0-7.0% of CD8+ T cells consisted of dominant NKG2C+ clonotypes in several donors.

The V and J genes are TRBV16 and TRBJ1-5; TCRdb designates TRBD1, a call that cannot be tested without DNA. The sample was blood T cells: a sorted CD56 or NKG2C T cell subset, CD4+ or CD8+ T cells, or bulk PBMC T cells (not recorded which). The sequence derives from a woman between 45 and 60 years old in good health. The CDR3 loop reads CASSGGQGGNQPQHF.